The clone carrying this T cell receptor (beta chain) was detected only once. This sample is drawn from a study of blood T cell repertoires in COVID-19. Study processing details: Amplification from reference gene primers served as the basis for estimated nucleated cell counts. Assay used: immunoSEQ multiplex PCR; TCRdb lists only in-frame clones, some missing. That table is the source of V, J and clone size, and D and trimming were worked out from the DNA. Here the sample spans 150,000 to 200,000 clones, around 80% being singletons. The junction had 17 bases not matched to a gene; V was cut back by 8 bases and J by 6 bases. This CDR3 region has 19 residues. From germline, CDR1 is LGHNA and CDR2 YNFKEQ.

The sample was PBMCs or T cells enriched from blood (not recorded which). The clonotype was recovered from a woman aged 55 to 70 who had recovered from COVID-19. The chain employs TRBV4-2 and TRBJ2-3; 16 bases align to TRBD2. The DNA for the CDR3 is TGTGCCAGCTCACACCCAGGGACTAGCGGGGGGGAAAAGAGGGATACGCAGTATTTT. Its translation: CASSHPGTSGGEKRDTQYF.